This passage covers 9 T cell receptor beta chains from one sample sequenced in a study of T-cell reconstitution after alpha-beta-depleted transplantation in children (dated by TCRdb to about 2016). Reading the label with the study, this specimen's treatment or condition is: allogeneic hematopoietic cell transplantation with graft depleted of TCRalphabeta T cells and CD19 B cells. Libraries were constructed by PCR. Instrument on record: Illumina HiSeq 2500. TCR libraries were prepared with molecular barcoding, using unique molecular identifiers to normalize TCRbeta repertoire quantification. TCRdb applied fastp at Q25 and MiXCR to the public reads, then kept only in-frame beta chains. Rows with one shared CDR3 protein collapse into an entry with the most common genes and DNA. The sample yields roughly 570,000 distinct CDR3 sequences; around 27% were counted once. The top ten constitute 35% to 40% of the sample.

The sequenced sample was PBMCs, obtained before TCRalphabeta/CD19-depleted stem cell transplant. The source is a boy under three years old with Wiskott-Aldrich syndrome, due to receive a stem cell transplant.

V gene TRBV5-1 combines with J gene TRBJ2-7, with D tentatively TRBD2 (5 bases). Germline CDR1 reads SGHRS; CDR2 reads YFSETQ. Trimming pared 2 bases from V and 5 bases from J, leaving 8 bases between. The CDR3 covers 12 residues. CDR3 bases: TGCGCCAGCAGCTTCCCCGGGAACGAGCAGTACTTC. It encodes CASSFPGNEQYF.

The V call is TRBV12-3 or TRBV12-4, the J call TRBJ1-2; no clear D. Trimming left V 2 bases short and J 3 bases short, with 1 base between. The CDR3 spans 11 residues. The DNA for the CDR3 is TGTGCCAGCAGTTTACACTATGGCTACACCTTC. This encodes CASSLHYGYTF.

The rearrangement joins TRBV20-1 to TRBJ2-5, with no clear D. This CDR3 is built from 13 residues. Trimming removed 0 bases at V and 5 bases at J, with 10 bases between. CDR1 is DFQATT and CDR2 is SNEGSKA in the germline V gene (reference sequence). The CDR3 DNA follows: TGCAGTGCTAGAGATATGGCGGCCGAGACCCAGTACTTC. It specifies CSARDMAAETQYF.

The chain has TRBV6-1 and TRBJ2-2; TRBD2 matches at 13 bases. The V gene's germline CDR1 is MNHNS and CDR2 SASEGT. The CDR3 consists of 17 residues. J was trimmed by 5 bases and V by 6 bases; bases with no gene match: 9. This CDR3 reads CASSHTSGRAGTGELFF. The CDR3 nucleotides are TGTGCCAGCAGCCATACTAGCGGGAGGGCCGGAACCGGGGAGCTGTTTTTT.

The gene calls are TRBV5-5 and TRBJ2-2, with TRBD1 matching over 8 bases. Germline loops: CDR1 SGHKS, CDR2 YYEKEE (reference sequence). V was pared by 10 bases and J by 4 bases, with 9 bases of the junction left unmatched. This CDR3 is built from 14 residues. The CDR3 reads CAGQQGVGTGELFF. The DNA for the CDR3 is TGTGCCGGGCAACAGGGGGTAGGCACCGGGGAGCTGTTTTTT.

This clonotype was observed a handful of times. The rearrangement joins TRBV6-1 to TRBJ2-3; 7 bases are a match to TRBD2. The V segment lost 6 bases and the J segment 5 bases; nucleotides outside the gene matches: 14. The germline CDR1 and CDR2 sequences are MNHNS and SASEGT. The CDR3 is made up of 16 amino acids. The CDR3 sequence is CASRLTSFTSEDTQYF. The CDR3 DNA reads TGTGCCAGCAGGCTTACATCCTTCACTAGCGAAGATACGCAGTATTTT.

There are a few counts of this clonotype. This chain uses TRBV10-3 with TRBJ2-3; D is unresolved. Per the germline V gene, CDR1 is ENHRY and CDR2 is SYGVKD. Trimming removed 2 bases from V and 0 bases from J, with 9 bases in between. The length of the CDR3 is 15 residues. CDR3 sequence: CAISEPPTSTDTQYF. The CDR3 nucleotides read TGTGCCATCAGTGAGCCCCCTACTAGCACAGATACGCAGTATTTT.

The V gene is TRBV7-2, the J gene TRBJ1-4, with a possible D match to TRBD1 (6 bases). The V end lost 1 base, the J end lost 7 bases, and 19 bases lay between the germline ends. CDR3 length: 17 residues. The germline gives CDR1 SGHTA, CDR2 FQGNSA. The DNA for the CDR3 is TGTGCCAGCAGCTTAGGGCTCTTGACAGGAGTTACTGAAAAACTGTTTTTT. The encoded protein is CASSLGLLTGVTEKLFF. Full variable domain (missing parts from reference TRBV7-2 and TRBJ1-4): GAGVSQSPSNKVTEKGKDVELRCDPISGHTALYWYRQSLGQGLEFLIYFQGNSAPDKSGLPSDRFSAERTGGSVSTLTIQRTQQEDSAVYLCASSLGLLTGVTEKLFFGSGTQLSVL.

The sample holds a few counts of this clonotype. The V call is TRBV29-1, the J call TRBJ2-5; the D gene is possibly TRBD2 (6 bases). V was trimmed by 5 bases and J by 5 bases, leaving 12 bases between them. Germline V gene lookup returns CDR1 SQVTM and CDR2 ANQGSEA. This CDR3 spans 12 amino acids. This CDR3 reads CSVFRGRETQYF. The CDR3 nucleotides are TGCAGCGTTTTTAGAGGGAGGGAGACCCAGTACTTC.